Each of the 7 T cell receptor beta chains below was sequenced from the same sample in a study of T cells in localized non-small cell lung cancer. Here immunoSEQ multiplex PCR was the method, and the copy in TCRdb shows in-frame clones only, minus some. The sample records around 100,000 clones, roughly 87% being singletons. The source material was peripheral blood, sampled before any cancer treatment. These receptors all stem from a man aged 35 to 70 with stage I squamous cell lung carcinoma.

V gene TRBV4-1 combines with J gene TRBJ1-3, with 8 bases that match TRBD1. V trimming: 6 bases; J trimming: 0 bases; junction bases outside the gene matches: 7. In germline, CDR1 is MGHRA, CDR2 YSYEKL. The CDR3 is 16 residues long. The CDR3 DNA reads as TGCGCCAGCAGTTTTCCCGGGACAGGCTCTGGAAACACCATATATTTT. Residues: CASSFPGTGSGNTIYF.

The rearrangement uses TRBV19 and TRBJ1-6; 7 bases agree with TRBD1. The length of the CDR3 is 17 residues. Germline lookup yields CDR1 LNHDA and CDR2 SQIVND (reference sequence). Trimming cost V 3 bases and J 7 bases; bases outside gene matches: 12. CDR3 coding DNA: TGTGCCAGTAGTATCAGGGACAGAATGGATTTAAATTCACCCCTCCACTTT. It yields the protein CASSIRDRMDLNSPLHF.

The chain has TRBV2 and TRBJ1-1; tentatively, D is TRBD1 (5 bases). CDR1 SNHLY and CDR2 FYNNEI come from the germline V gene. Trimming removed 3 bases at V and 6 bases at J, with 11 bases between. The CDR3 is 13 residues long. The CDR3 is CASSDRGRSEAFF. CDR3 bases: TGTGCCAGCAGTGATAGGGGACGGTCTGAAGCTTTCTTT. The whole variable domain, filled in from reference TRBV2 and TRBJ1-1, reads EPEVTQTPSHQVTQMGQEVILRCVPISNHLYFYWYRQILGQKVEFLVSFYNNEISEKSEIFDDQFSVERPDGSNFTLKIRSTKLEDSAMYFCASSDRGRSEAFFGQGTRLTVV.

The DNA for the CDR3 is TGTGCCAGCAGCCCGGATTACGGGGGGGCGCTTGGGAAGACTGAAGCTTTCTTT. The encoded protein is CASSPDYGGALGKTEAFF. J is TRBJ1-1 and V is TRBV7-2, with D possibly matching TRBD1 (6 bases). Germline V CDR1 and CDR2: SGHTA, FQGNSA. CDR3 length: 18 amino acids. Between the trimmed V and J ends, which lost 5 bases and 5 bases, there was a span of 27 bases.

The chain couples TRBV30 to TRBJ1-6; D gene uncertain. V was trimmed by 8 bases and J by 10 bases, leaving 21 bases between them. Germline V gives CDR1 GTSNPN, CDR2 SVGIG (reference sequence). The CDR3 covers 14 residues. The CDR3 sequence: CALRGPGIGSPLHF. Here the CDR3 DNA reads TGTGCCCTCCGAGGGCCTGGGATCGGATCACCCCTCCACTTT.

The CDR3 sequence: CASSVGTEAFF. The CDR3 DNA reads as TGTGCCAGCAGTGTGGGCACTGAAGCTTTCTTT. This rearrangement joins TRBV2 to TRBJ1-1, with D hard to call. Germline lookup yields CDR1 SNHLY and CDR2 FYNNEI. The CDR3 has 11 amino acids. Trimming removed 4 bases from V and 4 bases from J, with 4 bases in between.

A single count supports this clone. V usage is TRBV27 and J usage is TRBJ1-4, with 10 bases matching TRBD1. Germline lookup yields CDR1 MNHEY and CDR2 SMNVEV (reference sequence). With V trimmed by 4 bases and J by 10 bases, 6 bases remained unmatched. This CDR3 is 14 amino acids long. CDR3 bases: TGTGCCAGCAGTTCAAGGACAGGGGGAGGAAAACTGTTTTTT. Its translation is CASSSRTGGGKLFF.